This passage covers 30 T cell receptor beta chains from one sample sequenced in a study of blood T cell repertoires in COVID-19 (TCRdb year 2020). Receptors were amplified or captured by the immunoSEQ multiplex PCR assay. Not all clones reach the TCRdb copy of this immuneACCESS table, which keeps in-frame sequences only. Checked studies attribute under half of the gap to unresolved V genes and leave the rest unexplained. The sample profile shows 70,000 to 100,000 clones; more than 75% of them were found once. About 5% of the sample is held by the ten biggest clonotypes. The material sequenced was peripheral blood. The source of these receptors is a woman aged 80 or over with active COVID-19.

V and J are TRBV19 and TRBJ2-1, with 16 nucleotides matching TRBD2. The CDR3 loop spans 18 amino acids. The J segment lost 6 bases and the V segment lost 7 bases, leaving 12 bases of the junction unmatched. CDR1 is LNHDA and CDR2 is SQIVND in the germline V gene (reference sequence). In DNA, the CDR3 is TGTGCCAGTACCAGAAGGGGGACTAGCGGGAGGGCCCTCAATGAGCAGTTCTTC. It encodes CASTRRGTSGRALNEQFF.

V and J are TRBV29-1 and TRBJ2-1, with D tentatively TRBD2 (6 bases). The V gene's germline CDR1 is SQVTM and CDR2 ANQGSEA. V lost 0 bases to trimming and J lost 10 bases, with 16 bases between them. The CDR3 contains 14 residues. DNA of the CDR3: TGCAGCGTTGAAGATCTCGGGGGTGTGCGCGAGCAGTTCTTC. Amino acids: CSVEDLGGVREQFF.

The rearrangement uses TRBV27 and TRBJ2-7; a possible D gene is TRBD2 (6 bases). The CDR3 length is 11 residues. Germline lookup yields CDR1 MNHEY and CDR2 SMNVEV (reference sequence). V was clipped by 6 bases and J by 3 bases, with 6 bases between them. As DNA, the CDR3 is TGTGCCAGCAGGGGGGGCTACGAGCAGTACTTC. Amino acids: CASRGGYEQYF.

This CDR3 reads CASSPRTGQSNQPQHF. In DNA, the CDR3 is TGTGCCAGTAGTCCACGGACAGGGCAGAGTAATCAGCCCCAGCATTTT. The J gene is TRBJ1-5, the V gene TRBV19; 8 bases line up with TRBD1. The CDR3 totals 16 residues. J was trimmed by 4 bases and V by 5 bases; bases with no gene match: 10. Germline CDR1 reads LNHDA; CDR2 reads SQIVND (reference sequence).

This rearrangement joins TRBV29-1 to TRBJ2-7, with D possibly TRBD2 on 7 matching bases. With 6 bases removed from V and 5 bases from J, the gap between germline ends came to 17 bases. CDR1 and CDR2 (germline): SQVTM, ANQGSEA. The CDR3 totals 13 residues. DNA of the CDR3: TGCAGCGTCGCGCCGGGGGGCTACGACGAGCAGTACTTC. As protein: CSVAPGGYDEQYF.

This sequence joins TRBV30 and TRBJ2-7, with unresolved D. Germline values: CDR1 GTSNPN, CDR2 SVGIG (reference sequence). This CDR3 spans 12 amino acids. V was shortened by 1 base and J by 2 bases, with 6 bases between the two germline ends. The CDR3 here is CAWSATTYEQYF. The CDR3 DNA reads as TGTGCCTGGAGTGCGACAACCTACGAGCAGTACTTC.

The CDR3: CASSDNFSGSGEQFF. CDR3 DNA sequence: TGTGCCAGCAGTGACAACTTTAGCGGGAGCGGAGAGCAGTTCTTC. The gene calls are TRBV6-2 or TRBV6-3 and TRBJ2-1; 9 bases fit TRBD2. V was pared by 5 bases and J by 10 bases, with 12 bases of the junction left unmatched. There are 15 residues in the CDR3. Germline CDR1 is MNHEY and CDR2 is SVGEGT.

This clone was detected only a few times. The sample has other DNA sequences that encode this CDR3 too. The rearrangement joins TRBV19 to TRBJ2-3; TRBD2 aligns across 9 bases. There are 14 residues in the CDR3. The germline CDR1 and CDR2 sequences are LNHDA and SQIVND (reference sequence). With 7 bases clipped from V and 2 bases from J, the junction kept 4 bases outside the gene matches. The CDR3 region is CASKGLASTDTQYF. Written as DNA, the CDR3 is TGTGCCAGTAAGGGACTAGCATCCACAGATACGCAGTATTTT.

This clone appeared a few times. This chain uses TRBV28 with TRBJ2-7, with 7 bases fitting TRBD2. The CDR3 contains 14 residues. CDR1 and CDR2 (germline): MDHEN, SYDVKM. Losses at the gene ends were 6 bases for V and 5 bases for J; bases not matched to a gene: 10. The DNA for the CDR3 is TGTGCCAGCAGCCCTACGCGGGAGTGGGACGAGCAGTACTTC. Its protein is CASSPTREWDEQYF.

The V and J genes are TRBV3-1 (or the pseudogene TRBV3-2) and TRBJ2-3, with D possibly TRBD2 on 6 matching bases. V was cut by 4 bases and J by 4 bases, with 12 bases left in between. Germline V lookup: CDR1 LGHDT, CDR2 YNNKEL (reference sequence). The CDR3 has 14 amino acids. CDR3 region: CASSPEGRADTQYF. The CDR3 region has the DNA TGTGCCAGCAGCCCGGAGGGTAGGGCAGATACGCAGTATTTT.

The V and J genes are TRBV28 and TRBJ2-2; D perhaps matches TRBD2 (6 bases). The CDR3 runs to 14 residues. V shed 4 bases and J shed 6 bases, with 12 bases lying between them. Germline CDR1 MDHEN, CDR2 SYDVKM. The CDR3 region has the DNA TGTGCCAGCAGTTACCAAGGAGGGGCCGGGGAGCTGTTTTTT. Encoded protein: CASSYQGGAGELFF. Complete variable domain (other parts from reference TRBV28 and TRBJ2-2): DVKVTQSSRYLVKRTGEKVFLECVQDMDHENMFWYRQDPGLGLRLIYFSYDVKMKEKGDIPEGYSVSREKKERFSLILESASTNQTSMYLCASSYQGGAGELFFGEGSRLTVL.

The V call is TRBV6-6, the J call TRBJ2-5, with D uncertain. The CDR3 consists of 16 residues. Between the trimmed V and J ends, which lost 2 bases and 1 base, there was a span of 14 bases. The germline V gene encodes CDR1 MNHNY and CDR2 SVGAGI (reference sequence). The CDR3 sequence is CASSYLQMHPQETQYF. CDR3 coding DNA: TGTGCCAGCAGTTACCTCCAGATGCACCCCCAAGAGACCCAGTACTTC.

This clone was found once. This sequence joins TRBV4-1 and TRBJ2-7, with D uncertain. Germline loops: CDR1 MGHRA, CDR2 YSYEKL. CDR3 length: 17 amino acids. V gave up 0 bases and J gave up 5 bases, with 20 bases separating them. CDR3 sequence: CASSQDWVRHLSHEQYF. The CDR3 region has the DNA TGCGCCAGCAGCCAAGATTGGGTGCGACACCTCAGCCACGAGCAGTACTTC.

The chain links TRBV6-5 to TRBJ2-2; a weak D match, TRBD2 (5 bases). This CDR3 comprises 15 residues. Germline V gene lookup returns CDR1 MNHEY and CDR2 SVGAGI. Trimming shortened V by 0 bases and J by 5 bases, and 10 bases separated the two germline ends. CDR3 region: CASSYSEVGTGELFF. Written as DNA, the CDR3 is TGTGCCAGCAGTTACTCGGAGGTTGGGACCGGGGAGCTGTTTTTT.

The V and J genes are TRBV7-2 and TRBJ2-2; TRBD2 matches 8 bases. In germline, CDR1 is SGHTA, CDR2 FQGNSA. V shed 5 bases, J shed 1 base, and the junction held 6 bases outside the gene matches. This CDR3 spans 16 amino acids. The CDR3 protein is CASSPLTSGNTGELFF. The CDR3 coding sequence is TGTGCCAGCAGCCCTTTAACTAGCGGGAACACCGGGGAGCTGTTTTTT. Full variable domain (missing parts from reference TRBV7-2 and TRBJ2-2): GAGVSQSPSNKVTEKGKDVELRCDPISGHTALYWYRQSLGQGLEFLIYFQGNSAPDKSGLPSDRFSAERTGGSVSTLTIQRTQQEDSAVYLCASSPLTSGNTGELFFGEGSRLTVL.

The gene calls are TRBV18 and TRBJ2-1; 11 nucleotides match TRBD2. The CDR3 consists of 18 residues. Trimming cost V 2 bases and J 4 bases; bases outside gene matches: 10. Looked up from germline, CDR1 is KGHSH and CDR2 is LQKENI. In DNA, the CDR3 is TGTGCCAGCTCACCAACTGGGCTAGCGGGAGGCAGGTACAATGAGCAGTTCTTC. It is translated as CASSPTGLAGGRYNEQFF.

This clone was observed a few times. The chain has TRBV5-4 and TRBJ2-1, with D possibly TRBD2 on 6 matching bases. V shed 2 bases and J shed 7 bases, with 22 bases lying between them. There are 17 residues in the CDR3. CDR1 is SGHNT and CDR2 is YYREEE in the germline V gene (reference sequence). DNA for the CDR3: TGTGCCAGCAGCTTACCCCTAAGGGTAGCGGCGGTGAATGAGCAGTTCTTC. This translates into CASSLPLRVAAVNEQFF. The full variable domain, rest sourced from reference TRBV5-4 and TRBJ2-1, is ETGVTQSPTHLIKTRGQQVTLRCSSQSGHNTVSWYQQALGQGPQFIFQYYREEENGRGNFPPRFSGLQFPNYSSELNVNALELDDSALYLCASSLPLRVAAVNEQFFGPGTRLTVL.

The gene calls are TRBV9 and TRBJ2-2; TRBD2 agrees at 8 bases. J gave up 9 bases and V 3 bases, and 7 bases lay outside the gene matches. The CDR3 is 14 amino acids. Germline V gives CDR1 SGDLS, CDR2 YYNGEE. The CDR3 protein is CASSAISGSRELFF. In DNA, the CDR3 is TGTGCCAGCAGCGCAATAAGCGGGAGCCGGGAGCTGTTTTTT.

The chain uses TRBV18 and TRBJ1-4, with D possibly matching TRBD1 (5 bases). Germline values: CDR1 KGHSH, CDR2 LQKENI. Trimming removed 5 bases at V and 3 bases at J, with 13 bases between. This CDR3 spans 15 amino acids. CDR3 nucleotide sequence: TGTGCCAGCTCATTCGGAGGGGCCGCTAATGAAAAACTGTTTTTT. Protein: CASSFGGAANEKLFF.

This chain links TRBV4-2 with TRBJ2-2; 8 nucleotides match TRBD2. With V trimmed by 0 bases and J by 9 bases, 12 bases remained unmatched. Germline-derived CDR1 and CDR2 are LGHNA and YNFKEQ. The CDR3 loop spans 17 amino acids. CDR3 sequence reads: CASSQDRSAGGSRELFF. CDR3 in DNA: TGTGCCAGCAGCCAAGATCGGTCGGCGGGAGGATCCCGGGAGCTGTTTTTT.

The CDR3 is CASSIAGGPYEQYF. The CDR3 DNA follows: TGTGCCAGCAGTATAGCGGGAGGGCCGTACGAGCAGTACTTC. This chain links TRBV6-5 with TRBJ2-7, with 11 nucleotides matching TRBD2. With 5 bases clipped from V and 4 bases from J, the junction kept 4 bases outside the gene matches. The CDR3 loop spans 14 amino acids. Per germline, CDR1 MNHEY and CDR2 SVGAGI.

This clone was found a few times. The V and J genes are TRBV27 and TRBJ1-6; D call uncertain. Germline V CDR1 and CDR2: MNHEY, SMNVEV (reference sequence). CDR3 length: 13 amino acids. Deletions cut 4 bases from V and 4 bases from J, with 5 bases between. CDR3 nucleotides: TGTGCCAGCAGTTACTCGTATAATTCACCCCTCCACTTT. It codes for CASSYSYNSPLHF.

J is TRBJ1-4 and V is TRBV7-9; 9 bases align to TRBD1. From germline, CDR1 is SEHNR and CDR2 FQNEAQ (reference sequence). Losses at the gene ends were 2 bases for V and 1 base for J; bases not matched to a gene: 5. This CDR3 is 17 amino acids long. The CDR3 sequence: CASSLSGTGQTNEKLFF. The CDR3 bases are TGTGCCAGCAGCTTATCAGGGACAGGGCAAACTAATGAAAAACTGTTTTTT.

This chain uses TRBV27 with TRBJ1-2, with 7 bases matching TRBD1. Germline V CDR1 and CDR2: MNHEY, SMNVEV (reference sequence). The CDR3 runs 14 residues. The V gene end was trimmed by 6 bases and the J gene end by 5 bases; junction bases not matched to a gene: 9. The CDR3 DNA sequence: TGTGCCAGCAGAACTGCGACAGGGCGGTATGGCTACACCTTC. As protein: CASRTATGRYGYTF.

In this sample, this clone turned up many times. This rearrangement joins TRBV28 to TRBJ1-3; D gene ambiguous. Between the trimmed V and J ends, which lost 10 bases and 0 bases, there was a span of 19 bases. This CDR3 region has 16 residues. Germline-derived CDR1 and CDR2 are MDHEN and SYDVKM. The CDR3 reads CAIHPSWGASGNTIYF. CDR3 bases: TGTGCCATCCACCCTTCCTGGGGAGCCTCTGGAAACACCATATATTTT. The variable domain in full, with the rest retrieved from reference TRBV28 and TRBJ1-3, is DVKVTQSSRYLVKRTGEKVFLECVQDMDHENMFWYRQDPGLGLRLIYFSYDVKMKEKGDIPEGYSVSREKKERFSLILESASTNQTSMYLCAIHPSWGASGNTIYFGEGSWLTVV.

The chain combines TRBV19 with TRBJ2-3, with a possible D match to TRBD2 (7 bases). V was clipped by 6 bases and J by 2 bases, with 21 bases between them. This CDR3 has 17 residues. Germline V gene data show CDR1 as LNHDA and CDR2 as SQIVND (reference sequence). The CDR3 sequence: CASRDRGLAANTDTQYF. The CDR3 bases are TGTGCCAGTAGGGATCGGGGGCTAGCGGCCAACACAGATACGCAGTATTTT.

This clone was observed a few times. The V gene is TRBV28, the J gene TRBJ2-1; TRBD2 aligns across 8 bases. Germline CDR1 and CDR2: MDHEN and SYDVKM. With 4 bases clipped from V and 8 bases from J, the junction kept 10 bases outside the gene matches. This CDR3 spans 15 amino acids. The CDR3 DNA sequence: TGTGCCAGCAGTTCCCTCGCGGGAGGTCGATATGAGCAGTTCTTC. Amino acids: CASSSLAGGRYEQFF.

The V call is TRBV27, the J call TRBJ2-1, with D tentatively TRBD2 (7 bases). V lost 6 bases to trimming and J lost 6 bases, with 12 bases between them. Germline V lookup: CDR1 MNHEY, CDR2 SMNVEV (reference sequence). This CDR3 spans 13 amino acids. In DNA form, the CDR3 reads TGTGCCAGCAGCTGGGGGGGGCTCAATGAGCAGTTCTTC. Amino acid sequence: CASSWGGLNEQFF.

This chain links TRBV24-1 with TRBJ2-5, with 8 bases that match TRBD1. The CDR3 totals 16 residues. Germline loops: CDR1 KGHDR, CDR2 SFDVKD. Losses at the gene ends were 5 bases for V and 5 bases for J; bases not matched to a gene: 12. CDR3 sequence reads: CATSGGDRRSVETQYF. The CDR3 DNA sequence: TGTGCCACCAGTGGGGGGGACAGGAGAAGTGTGGAGACCCAGTACTTC.

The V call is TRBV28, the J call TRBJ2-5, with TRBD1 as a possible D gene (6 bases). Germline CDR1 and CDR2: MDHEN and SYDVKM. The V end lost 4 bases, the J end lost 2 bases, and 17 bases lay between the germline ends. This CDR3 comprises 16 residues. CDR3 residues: CASSSDVGQMQETQYF. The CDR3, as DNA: TGTGCCAGCAGTTCGGACGTGGGACAAATGCAAGAGACCCAGTACTTC.